This T cell receptor (beta chain) was identified during a study of early T cells in non-severe SARS-CoV-2 infection. This clonotype was seen ten or more times. One entry per CDR3 protein results from TCRdb running MiXCR on the 5' RACE reads. This repertoire shows some 96,000 distinct CDR3 sequences, 14% to 15% found once; its top ten account for 4.5% to 7%. Looked up from germline, CDR1 is MNHEY and CDR2 is SVGEGT. V lost 6 bases, J lost 4 bases, and 14 bases lay in between. The CDR3 contains 14 residues. Sequencing was carried out using whole blood. V gene TRBV6-2 or TRBV6-3 combines with J gene TRBJ2-3; TRBD1 might be the D (6 bases). The clonotype was recovered from an adult who was a healthcare worker with PCR-confirmed SARS-CoV-2 infection or an uninfected control (not recorded which). CDR3 DNA sequence: TGTGCCAGCAGCCCACAGGGTCGGCCAGATACGCAGTATTTT. It is translated as CASSPQGRPDTQYF.